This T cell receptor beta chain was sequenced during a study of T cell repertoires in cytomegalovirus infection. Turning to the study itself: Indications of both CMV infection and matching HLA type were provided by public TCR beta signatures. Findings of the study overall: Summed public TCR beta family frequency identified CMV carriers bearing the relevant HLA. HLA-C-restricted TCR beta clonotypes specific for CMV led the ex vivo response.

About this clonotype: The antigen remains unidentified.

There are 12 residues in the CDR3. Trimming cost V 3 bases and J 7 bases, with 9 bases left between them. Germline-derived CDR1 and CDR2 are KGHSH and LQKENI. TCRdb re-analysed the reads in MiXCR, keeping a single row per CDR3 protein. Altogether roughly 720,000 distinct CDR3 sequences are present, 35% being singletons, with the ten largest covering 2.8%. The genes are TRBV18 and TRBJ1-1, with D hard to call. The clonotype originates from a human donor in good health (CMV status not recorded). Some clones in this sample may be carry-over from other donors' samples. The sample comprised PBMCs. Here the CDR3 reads CASSPYTSEAFF. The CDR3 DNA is TGTGCCAGCTCACCTTACACCAGTGAAGCTTTCTTT.